The 21 T cell receptor beta chains reported below all come from one sample, sequenced in a study of post-analysis software for immune sequencing data. Each TCR beta cDNA library carried unique molecular identifiers. TCRdb independently ran MiXCR on the PCR reads; one entry per CDR3 protein. The sample has about 760,000 distinct CDR3 sequences, about 27% seen once. What these receptors recognize is not known. Whole-study results and caveats: About five TRBV segments were more frequent in patients than controls; TRBV5-6, TRBV5-1 and TRBV20-1 belonged to this group.

The sequenced sample consisted of blood. These receptors came from a girl aged 10 to 17 with multiple sclerosis.

Only a few counts were recorded for this clonotype. The chain has TRBV6-6 and TRBJ2-5; TRBD2 matches at 9 bases. Looked up from germline, CDR1 is MNHNY and CDR2 is SVGAGI (reference sequence). With V trimmed by 0 bases and J by 5 bases, 7 bases remained unmatched. The CDR3 spans 16 residues. Written as DNA, the CDR3 is TGTGCCAGCAGTTACTCGGGTAGCGGGAGCGTTGAGACCCAGTACTTC. Translated: CASSYSGSGSVETQYF.

The CDR3 coding sequence is TGTGCCAGGGCGCGGCAGGGGCCCGGCACTGAAGCTTTCTTT. Amino acid sequence: CARARQGPGTEAFF. The chain is built from TRBV2 and TRBJ1-1; possibly TRBD1 for D (6 bases). CDR3 length: 14 residues. From germline, CDR1 is SNHLY and CDR2 FYNNEI. V was pared by 9 bases and J by 4 bases, with 18 bases between.

CDR3 residues: CASSVGDSGRWEQYF. In DNA, the CDR3 is TGTGCCAGCAGCGTAGGTGATAGCGGGAGGTGGGAGCAGTACTTC. The chain uses TRBV9 and TRBJ2-7, with 10 nucleotides matching TRBD2. The V segment lost 0 bases and the J segment 7 bases; nucleotides outside the gene matches: 7. The germline gives CDR1 SGDLS, CDR2 YYNGEE. The CDR3 is 15 residues long.

V and J are TRBV20-1 and TRBJ2-7; TRBD2 agrees at 9 bases. This CDR3 is built from 14 residues. Per germline, CDR1 DFQATT and CDR2 SNEGSKA (reference sequence). J lost 0 bases, V lost 6 bases, and 6 bases had no gene match. CDR3 in DNA: TGCAGTGCCAGTGGACTAGCGTCCTCCTACGAGCAGTACTTC. Translation gives CSASGLASSYEQYF.

The chain uses TRBV28 and TRBJ2-7; TRBD1 matches at 8 bases. The CDR3 sequence is 15 residues long. Germline assignment: CDR1 MDHEN and CDR2 SYDVKM. Unmatched junction bases numbered 10, after V lost 5 bases and J lost 4 bases. The CDR3 DNA reads as TGTGCCAGCAGTCCACCGGGACAGGCGCTTTACGAGCAGTACTTC. Its protein product is CASSPPGQALYEQYF.

This clonotype was counted a few times. This rearrangement joins TRBV29-1 to TRBJ1-2; D is possibly TRBD1 (6 bases). Germline values: CDR1 SQVTM, CDR2 ANQGSEA. V was pared by 6 bases and J by 4 bases, with 9 bases between. The CDR3 runs 11 residues. The chain's CDR3 is CSVEGVYGYTF. The CDR3 bases are TGCAGCGTCGAGGGGGTCTATGGCTACACCTTC.

The chain has TRBV4-1 and TRBJ1-5, with D possibly matching TRBD1 (6 bases). Germline CDR1 MGHRA, CDR2 YSYEKL. This CDR3 has 18 residues. Deletions cut 1 base from V and 0 bases from J, with 16 bases between. The CDR3 region has the DNA TGCGCCAGCAGCCAAGTGAGACAGGACGTAAATAGCAATCAGCCCCAGCATTTT. Protein product: CASSQVRQDVNSNQPQHF.

On this clonotype itself: An end of the junction differs from the germline gene, which may be a read error. The V call is TRBV7-8, the J call TRBJ2-5; the D is unclear. CDR1 SGHVS and CDR2 FQNEAQ come from the germline V gene. The length of the CDR3 is 12 residues. As DNA, the CDR3 is TGTGCCGGCAGCTTGCTGGAAGAGACCCAGTACTTC. Translating it yields CAGSLLEETQYF. The full variable domain, its missing parts supplied by reference TRBV7-8 and TRBJ2-5, is GAGVSQSPRYKVAKRGQDVALRCDPISGHVSLFWYQQALGQGPEFLTYFQNEAQLDKSGLPSDRFFAERPEGSVSTLKIQRTQQEDSAVYLCAGSLLEETQYFGPGTRLLVL.

The sample holds many counts of this clonotype. This chain links TRBV29-1 with TRBJ1-5, with D possibly matching TRBD1 (5 bases). This CDR3 has 13 amino acids. With 4 bases removed from V and 2 bases from J, the gap between germline ends came to 9 bases. Germline assignment: CDR1 SQVTM and CDR2 ANQGSEA. This chain's CDR3 is CSVGGGGNQPQHF. The CDR3 bases are TGCAGCGTTGGTGGGGGTGGCAATCAGCCCCAGCATTTT.

This clonotype was seen a few times. The chain carries TRBV6-5 and TRBJ1-2, with TRBD1 matching over 8 bases. The germline V gene encodes CDR1 MNHEY and CDR2 SVGAGI. V lost 10 bases and J lost 8; bases outside the gene matches: 12. This CDR3 has 13 amino acids. CDR3 DNA sequence: TGTGCCACCCTCGGACAGGGAAGTAGGGGCTACACCTTC. It encodes CATLGQGSRGYTF.

This chain uses TRBV5-1 with TRBJ1-4; no firm D call. Trimming removed 3 bases at V and 1 base at J, with 4 bases between. This CDR3 has 13 amino acids. From germline, CDR1 is SGHRS and CDR2 YFSETQ. The CDR3 sequence: CASSYITNEKLFF. The DNA for the CDR3 is TGCGCCAGCAGCTACATAACTAATGAAAAACTGTTTTTT.

The J gene is TRBJ2-1, the V gene TRBV29-1, with TRBD2 matching 11 bases. The CDR3 consists of 16 residues. Germline V CDR1 and CDR2: SQVTM, ANQGSEA. With 8 bases clipped from V and 4 bases from J, the junction kept 13 bases outside the gene matches. The CDR3 reads CSLSGRAVDSYNEQFF. In DNA form, the CDR3 reads TGCAGCCTTAGCGGGAGGGCCGTAGATTCGTACAATGAGCAGTTCTTC.

The chain carries TRBV20-1 and TRBJ2-5; a weak D match, TRBD1 (6 bases). Germline-derived CDR1 and CDR2 are DFQATT and SNEGSKA (reference sequence). V was clipped by 1 base and J by 11 bases, with 23 bases between them. The CDR3 loop spans 15 amino acids. This CDR3 reads CSARAGYRENNEQYF. CDR3 DNA sequence: TGCAGTGCTAGAGCAGGTTACAGGGAGAACAATGAGCAGTACTTC.

The V call is TRBV28, the J call TRBJ1-6, with D perhaps TRBD1 (5 bases). This CDR3 spans 15 amino acids. CDR1 and CDR2 from the germline V gene are MDHEN and SYDVKM. The ends were cut back, 8 bases at V and 1 base at J, with 12 bases in the middle. In DNA, the CDR3 is TGTGCCAGCGGGGCCTCAGGGTCCTATAATTCACCCCTCCACTTT. It codes for CASGASGSYNSPLHF.

Comments on this clonotype: At one of its ends the junction is not consistent with the germline gene, which may arise from a read error. The rearrangement joins TRBV4-3 to TRBJ2-1; D may be TRBD1 (6 bases). Looked up from germline, CDR1 is LGHNA and CDR2 is YSLEER. The CDR3 has 15 residues. In DNA, the CDR3 is TGCGTCAGCAGCCAAGAGGGGGACGCGTACAATGAGCAGTTCTTC. It translates to CVSSQEGDAYNEQFF.

CDR3 sequence (DNA): TGTGCCAGCACCGAGACAGGGTCCCGCCTTATACCCCAGCATTTT. The encoded protein is CASTETGSRLIPQHF. This sequence joins TRBV28 and TRBJ1-5, with 7 positions matching TRBD1. The CDR3 covers 15 residues. The germline V gene has CDR1 MDHEN and CDR2 SYDVKM. The junction had 16 bases not matched to a gene; V was cut back by 7 bases and J by 10 bases. Using reference TRBV28 and TRBJ1-5 for the parts outside the CDR3, the full variable domain is DVKVTQSSRYLVKRTGEKVFLECVQDMDHENMFWYRQDPGLGLRLIYFSYDVKMKEKGDIPEGYSVSREKKERFSLILESASTNQTSMYLCASTETGSRLIPQHFGDGTRLSIL.

The chain is built from TRBV5-6 and TRBJ2-5; 9 bases line up with TRBD1. There are 15 residues in the CDR3. Germline CDR1 SGHDT, CDR2 YYEEEE. With V trimmed by 4 bases and J by 11 bases, 15 bases remained unmatched. CDR3 sequence: CASSEPGQGLFEQYF. The CDR3 DNA is TGTGCCAGCAGCGAACCGGGACAGGGCCTTTTTGAGCAGTACTTC.

In DNA form, the CDR3 reads TGTGCCAGCAGCTTAAGGGCGTCGGAGGCTAGAATCGACAATGAGCAGTTCTTC. It codes for CASSLRASEARIDNEQFF. The chain joins TRBV7-7 to TRBJ2-1; perhaps TRBD2 as D (5 bases). There are 18 residues in the CDR3. Trimming removed 2 bases from V and 5 bases from J, with 22 bases in between. Germline assignment: CDR1 SSHAT and CDR2 FNYEAQ (reference sequence).

This clonotype has just one count. The rearrangement uses TRBV25-1 and TRBJ1-1, with D unresolved. V was pared by 7 bases and J by 2 bases, with 11 bases between. CDR1 is MGHDK and CDR2 is SYGVNS in the germline V gene. The CDR3 is made up of 13 amino acids. DNA for the CDR3: TGTGCCAGCATCAACCCGGGCAACACTGAAGCTTTCTTT. Translating it yields CASINPGNTEAFF.

This chain uses TRBV5-6 with TRBJ1-1, with D hard to call. The CDR3 runs 16 residues. Germline lookup yields CDR1 SGHDT and CDR2 YYEEEE. Trimming pared 4 bases from V and 1 base from J, leaving 17 bases between. CDR3 sequence reads: CASSREWARKNTEAFF. The CDR3 nucleotides read TGTGCCAGCAGCCGGGAGTGGGCCCGCAAGAACACTGAAGCTTTCTTT. The full variable domain, completed using reference TRBV5-6 and TRBJ1-1, is DAGVTQSPTHLIKTRGQQVTLRCSPKSGHDTVSWYQQALGQGPQFIFQYYEEEERQRGNFPDRFSGHQFPNYSSELNVNALLLGDSALYLCASSREWARKNTEAFFGQGTRLTVV.

This clonotype has a count of ten or more. The V gene is TRBV6-6, the J gene TRBJ2-5; 8 bases line up with TRBD2. With 5 bases clipped from V and 3 bases from J, the junction kept 8 bases outside the gene matches. The V gene's germline CDR1 is MNHNY and CDR2 SVGAGI (reference sequence). This CDR3 spans 15 amino acids. The CDR3 nucleotides are TGTGCCAGCAGTGCTCCCGGGAGGGGGAAAGAGACCCAGTACTTC. Residues: CASSAPGRGKETQYF.